Following are 17 T cell receptor beta chains from one sample sequenced in a study of T cell repertoires and HLA-DP antigens listed by TCRdb under 2018. Which antigens these TCRs recognize remains unknown. Libraries were built with the immunoSEQ multiplex PCR assay. Imported from immuneACCESS, the table was reduced by TCRdb to in-frame sequences with V and J called. These copies leave out some clones; in studies compared against another copy, an unresolved V gene accounts for under half, and the cause of the remainder is not known. This sample comprises approximately 100,000 clones, about 89% of them detected only once. The biggest ten clones account for 1.5% to 2% of the sample. The sequencing input was CD4+ T cells from PBMCs. Source of these receptors: a man aged 50 or older in good health and CMV-seronegative.

The chain is built from TRBV11-2 and TRBJ2-1; D tentatively reads TRBD1 or TRBD2 (6 bases each). The V gene lost 2 bases and the J gene lost 8 bases, with 10 bases spanning the gap. The germline CDR1 and CDR2 sequences are SGHAT and FQNNGV. The CDR3 sequence is 13 residues long. CDR3 protein: CASSLLGGHEQFF. The DNA of the CDR3 is TGTGCCAGCAGCTTACTCGGGGGCCATGAGCAGTTCTTC.

The chain couples TRBV30 to TRBJ1-6; tentative D call: TRBD1 (5 bases). The length of the CDR3 is 15 residues. V was clipped by 0 bases and J by 8 bases, with 14 bases between them. Germline assignment: CDR1 GTSNPN and CDR2 SVGIG (reference sequence). The CDR3 region has the DNA TGTGCCTGGAGTGTAGGGGCAGGAATAGATTCACCCCTCCACTTT. It encodes CAWSVGAGIDSPLHF.

The gene calls are TRBV4-3 and TRBJ2-2; 10 positions match TRBD1. The V segment lost 3 bases and the J segment 4 bases; nucleotides outside the gene matches: 5. The germline CDR1 and CDR2 sequences are LGHNA and YSLEER. The CDR3 covers 16 residues. CDR3 residues: CASSQGQGSGTGELFF. The CDR3 DNA sequence: TGCGCCAGCAGCCAGGGACAGGGGAGTGGCACCGGGGAGCTGTTTTTT.

This clone was recorded many times. The chain joins TRBV7-9 to TRBJ2-5; TRBD1 agrees at 8 bases. The germline gives CDR1 SEHNR, CDR2 FQNEAQ (reference sequence). After removal of 5 bases from V and 5 bases from J, the junction contained 10 bases not matched to a gene. The CDR3 is made up of 15 amino acids. The CDR3 reads CASSPRTGNGETQYF. The CDR3 region has the DNA TGTGCCAGCAGCCCCCGGACAGGGAATGGGGAGACCCAGTACTTC.

The V and J genes are TRBV6-1 and TRBJ1-5; D may be TRBD1 (5 bases). Germline V gives CDR1 MNHNS, CDR2 SASEGT. The CDR3 contains 15 residues. Trimming cost V 4 bases and J 4 bases, with 14 bases left between them. The CDR3 nucleotides are TGTGCCAGCAGTGCGGTGACAGTACCAAATCAGCCCCAGCATTTT. Its protein is CASSAVTVPNQPQHF.

V and J are TRBV30 and TRBJ1-1; a weak D match, TRBD1 (6 bases). The ends were cut back, 2 bases at V and 0 bases at J, with 28 bases in the middle. Looked up from germline, CDR1 is GTSNPN and CDR2 is SVGIG (reference sequence). The CDR3 spans 20 residues. CDR3 nucleotide sequence: TGTGCCTGGAGTCTATCCCCCTTTCGGGGGGCTCTTAGTATGAACACTGAAGCTTTCTTT. Residues: CAWSLSPFRGALSMNTEAFF.

This chain joins TRBV25-1 and TRBJ2-5; D perhaps matches TRBD2 (5 bases). V was pared by 7 bases and J by 2 bases, with 14 bases between. The length of the CDR3 is 14 residues. From germline, CDR1 is MGHDK and CDR2 SYGVNS. The CDR3 DNA sequence: TGTGCCAGCACGAAGAGGGAAGGGCAAGAGACCCAGTACTTC. Amino acid sequence: CASTKREGQETQYF.

The sample holds a few counts of this clone. The V and J genes are TRBV11-2 and TRBJ2-3, with D possibly matching TRBD2 (6 bases). The CDR3 consists of 17 residues. CDR1 SGHAT and CDR2 FQNNGV come from the germline V gene. Trimming pared 2 bases from V and 2 bases from J, leaving 17 bases between. The CDR3 reads CASSLRSGVWTTDTQYF. The CDR3 nucleotides are TGTGCCAGCAGCTTAAGGTCGGGGGTTTGGACCACAGATACGCAGTATTTT. Looking up the rest from reference TRBV11-2 and TRBJ2-3 gives the full variable domain: EAGVAQSPRYKIIEKRQSVAFWCNPISGHATLYWYQQILGQGPKLLIQFQNNGVVDDSQLPKDRFSAERLKGVDSTLKIQPAKLEDSAVYLCASSLRSGVWTTDTQYFGPGTRLTVL.

The J gene is TRBJ1-4, the V gene TRBV5-8; 8 nucleotides match TRBD1. V shed 4 bases, J shed 7 bases, and the junction held 9 bases outside the gene matches. The germline V gene has CDR1 SGHTS and CDR2 YDEGEE. The CDR3 covers 15 residues. This chain's CDR3 is CASSRTTGGIEKLFF. The CDR3 nucleotides read TGTGCCAGCAGCAGGACAACAGGGGGTATTGAAAAACTGTTTTTT.

This chain uses TRBV7-6 with TRBJ2-1; TRBD1 is a possible D gene (5 bases). V was trimmed by 1 base and J by 5 bases, leaving 9 bases between them. CDR3 length: 14 amino acids. Looked up from germline, CDR1 is SGHVS and CDR2 is FNYEAQ. CDR3 in DNA: TGTGCCAGCAGCTTAGATAGCAGGGACAATGAGCAGTTCTTC. Translation gives CASSLDSRDNEQFF. Combining the CDR3 with reference TRBV7-6 and TRBJ2-1 gives the whole variable domain GAGVSQSPRYKVTKRGQDVALRCDPISGHVSLYWYRQALGQGPEFLTYFNYEAQQDKSGLPNDRFSAERPEGSISTLTIQRTEQRDSAMYRCASSLDSRDNEQFFGPGTRLTVL.

This chain links TRBV28 with TRBJ2-7; TRBD2 agrees at 10 bases. There are 14 residues in the CDR3. With 7 bases clipped from V and 6 bases from J, the junction kept 9 bases outside the gene matches. Germline V lookup: CDR1 MDHEN, CDR2 SYDVKM. In nucleotides, the CDR3 is TGTGCCAGCATCCCTAGCGGGAGCTCCCGCGAGCAGTACTTC. This translates into CASIPSGSSREQYF. The full variable domain, rest sourced from reference TRBV28 and TRBJ2-7, is DVKVTQSSRYLVKRTGEKVFLECVQDMDHENMFWYRQDPGLGLRLIYFSYDVKMKEKGDIPEGYSVSREKKERFSLILESASTNQTSMYLCASIPSGSSREQYFGPGTRLTVT.

V is TRBV7-2 and J is TRBJ1-3, with unresolved D. Germline-derived CDR1 and CDR2 are SGHTA and FQGNSA. The CDR3 extends over 17 amino acids. Deletions cut 3 bases from V and 0 bases from J, with 15 bases between. CDR3 in DNA: TGTGCCAGCAGCTTGATTAGTGAAAGCTACTCTGGAAACACCATATATTTT. The encoded protein is CASSLISESYSGNTIYF.

This rearrangement joins TRBV19 to TRBJ2-1; 8 bases fit TRBD1. Germline values: CDR1 LNHDA, CDR2 SQIVND (reference sequence). V lost 3 bases to trimming and J lost 9 bases; unmatched junction nucleotides: 7. This CDR3 comprises 14 residues. CDR3 DNA: TGTGCCAGTAGTATGGGCCAGGGGGCCGGTGAGCAGTTCTTC. It is translated as CASSMGQGAGEQFF.

This clone appeared once. The rearrangement joins TRBV13 to TRBJ2-1; unclear D gene. The germline V gene encodes CDR1 PRHDT and CDR2 FYEKMQ (reference sequence). The CDR3 runs 15 residues. V gave up 7 bases and J gave up 5 bases, with 18 bases separating them. The CDR3 sequence is CASTIKWNVDNEQFF. CDR3 sequence (DNA): TGTGCCAGCACCATTAAGTGGAACGTCGACAATGAGCAGTTCTTC. The complete variable domain, with remaining parts taken from reference TRBV13 and TRBJ2-1, reads AAGVIQSPRHLIKEKRETATLKCYPIPRHDTVYWYQQGPGQDPQFLISFYEKMQSDKGSIPDRFSAQQFSDYHSELNMSSLELGDSALYFCASTIKWNVDNEQFFGPGTRLTVL.

The chain recombines TRBV5-8 with TRBJ1-1; D ambiguous. The germline V and J ends were trimmed by 5 bases and 1 base, with 12 bases remaining between them. The CDR3 runs to 14 residues. Germline V gene data show CDR1 as SGHTS and CDR2 as YDEGEE. The CDR3 coding sequence is TGTGCCAGCAGGGACGGGCTCAGGAACACTGAAGCTTTCTTT. As protein: CASRDGLRNTEAFF. The variable domain in full, with the rest retrieved from reference TRBV5-8 and TRBJ1-1, is EAGVTQSPTHLIKTRGQQATLRCSPISGHTSVYWYQQALGLGLQFLLWYDEGEERNRGNFPPRFSGRQFPNYSSELNVNALELEDSALYLCASRDGLRNTEAFFGQGTRLTVV.

The rearrangement uses TRBV2 and TRBJ1-2; 10 nucleotides agree with TRBD1. The V gene end was trimmed by 6 bases and the J gene end by 4 bases; junction bases not matched to a gene: 5. The V gene's germline CDR1 is SNHLY and CDR2 FYNNEI. CDR3 length: 14 residues. CDR3 DNA sequence: TGTGCCAGCAGCGCGAGACAGGGGGCCTATGGCTACACCTTC. This translates into CASSARQGAYGYTF.

The rearrangement links TRBV7-9 to TRBJ2-7; 14 bases are a match to TRBD2. The germline gives CDR1 SEHNR, CDR2 FQNEAQ (reference sequence). The CDR3 contains 14 residues. J was trimmed by 6 bases and V by 7 bases; bases with no gene match: 5. For the CDR3, the DNA is TGTGCCAGCACCAGGACTAGCGGGAGGCCCGAGCAGTACTTC. It specifies CASTRTSGRPEQYF.